This T cell receptor beta chain originates from a study of blood T cell repertoires in COVID-19. Study at large: Italy, Spain and the United States were the sources of the convalescent and acute COVID-19 samples. T cells, B-cell-depleted T cells, or PBMCs supplied cDNA or gDNA.

Per the original methods: Estimation of nucleated cell counts relied on the amplification of reference gene primers. This table comes from immunoSEQ multiplex PCR, and its TCRdb copy is limited to in-frame clones, with some not included. V and J calls and clone size are copied from that table; D and trimming were computed from the DNA. The repertoire has 75,000 or so clones, roughly 84% of them found once; the top ten carry roughly 4%. Trimming at V came to 6 bases and at J to 1 base, leaving 5 bases not matched to a gene. There are 14 residues in the CDR3. The germline CDR1 and CDR2 sequences are MNHEY and SMNVEV (reference sequence).

The chain recombines TRBV27 with TRBJ2-5; 7 bases agree with TRBD2. This receptor was obtained from a man in his forties or fifties with acute or convalescent COVID-19. Sample: peripheral blood. The CDR3 loop is CASSWGRAQETQYF. CDR3 bases: TGTGCCAGCAGCTGGGGGAGGGCCCAAGAGACCCAGTACTTC.